Following are 6 T cell receptor beta chains from one sample sequenced in a study of identical twins. Using its own MiXCR run on the 5' RACE reads, TCRdb lists one record per CDR3 protein. The sample yields about 210,000 distinct CDR3 sequences, around 10% seen once. The sequencing input was memory (CD45RO+) T cells sorted from blood. The receptors were sampled from a woman aged 18 to 35 in good health.

The J gene is TRBJ2-3, the V gene TRBV5-1; 8 bases map to TRBD2. This CDR3 is 16 amino acids long. Germline CDR1 and CDR2: SGHRS and YFSETQ. With V trimmed by 4 bases and J by 5 bases, 12 bases remained unmatched. The CDR3 bases are TGCGCCAGCAGCCTCGAAGGGAGCGGGAGAGGAGATACGCAGTATTTT. Translating gives CASSLEGSGRGDTQYF.

There are a few counts of this clonotype. The chain has TRBV7-7 and TRBJ2-1; 13 bases are a match to TRBD2. Germline V gives CDR1 SSHAT, CDR2 FNYEAQ (reference sequence). The CDR3 is made up of 15 amino acids. Trimming cost V 5 bases and J 5 bases; bases outside gene matches: 3. CDR3 sequence reads: CASSAGTSGDNEQFF. The CDR3 DNA follows: TGTGCCAGCAGCGCAGGGACTAGCGGGGACAATGAGCAGTTCTTC. The whole variable domain, remainder taken from reference TRBV7-7 and TRBJ2-1, is GAGVSQSPRYKVTKRGQDVTLRCDPISSHATLYWYQQALGQGPEFLTYFNYEAQPDKSGLPSDRFSAERPEGSISTLTIQRTEQRDSAMYRCASSAGTSGDNEQFFGPGTRLTVL.

This clonotype was picked up a small number of times. V and J are TRBV12-3 or TRBV12-4 and TRBJ1-1; the match to TRBD1 covers 7 bases. The CDR3 runs 12 residues. V lost 6 bases to trimming and J lost 6 bases; unmatched junction nucleotides: 4. In nucleotides, the CDR3 is TGTGCCAGCAGGTACAGGGGATCTGAAGCTTTCTTT. Translating gives CASRYRGSEAFF.

This sequence joins TRBV4-3 and TRBJ2-7; D is ambiguous. From germline, CDR1 is LGHNA and CDR2 YSLEER. Trimming stripped 4 bases from V and 3 bases from J, with 7 bases between. There are 12 residues in the CDR3. The CDR3, as DNA: TGCGCCAGCAGCCCGCGCCTCTACGAGCAGTACTTC. Translated: CASSPRLYEQYF.

The chain uses TRBV7-2 and TRBJ2-3; D is ambiguous. From germline, CDR1 is SGHTA and CDR2 FQGNSA. This CDR3 is 14 amino acids long. Trimming left V 3 bases short and J 2 bases short, with 9 bases between. The CDR3 loop reads CASSFTLTTDTQYF. The CDR3 coding sequence is TGTGCCAGCAGCTTCACACTAACCACAGATACGCAGTATTTT.

There are many counts of this clonotype. J is TRBJ1-1 and V is TRBV5-1; unclear D gene. The CDR3 totals 13 residues. Per the germline V gene, CDR1 is SGHRS and CDR2 is YFSETQ. V was clipped by 3 bases and J by 3 bases, with 9 bases between them. CDR3 residues: CASSSTQYTEAFF. DNA of the CDR3: TGCGCCAGCAGCTCAACTCAGTACACTGAAGCTTTCTTT.